This note documents a single T cell receptor beta chain sequence. A second PCR, run for 7 to 11 cycles, used a sample-barcoded 5' primer plus a J-beta primer mix. TCRdb independently ran MiXCR on the 5' RACE reads; one entry per CDR3 protein. The sample includes about 730,000 distinct CDR3 sequences, roughly 47% of them seen just once. The data derive from a study of blood T cells in healthy people across ages. Per germline, CDR1 MDHEN and CDR2 SYDVKM. The CDR3 is made up of 14 amino acids. With V trimmed by 5 bases and J by 0 bases, 2 bases remained unmatched. The genes are TRBV28 and TRBJ2-7, with 9 positions matching TRBD1. Sequenced: blood. The receptor comes from a woman aged 60-75 years in good health. DNA for the CDR3: TGTGCCAGCAGTGGACAGGGGCTCTCCTACGAGCAGTACTTC. This codes for CASSGQGLSYEQYF. Filled out from reference TRBV28 and TRBJ2-7, the complete variable domain reads DVKVTQSSRYLVKRTGEKVFLECVQDMDHENMFWYRQDPGLGLRLIYFSYDVKMKEKGDIPEGYSVSREKKERFSLILESASTNQTSMYLCASSGQGLSYEQYFGPGTRLTVT.